A selection of T cell receptor beta chains follows, all from one sample in a study of high-grade serous ovarian cancer treatment subgroups. TCRdb keeps only in-frame clones here, not all; method: immunoSEQ multiplex PCR. Of roughly 9,000 clones listed, approximately 90% are singletons. Source material: tumor tissue. The receptors come from a human donor with high-grade serous ovarian cancer. Both conserved end residues are trimmed from each CDR3. The order of the fields is J gene, V gene, D gene, CDR3 protein. D genes are given only for firm matches.

TRBJ1-2 | TRBV18 | TRBD1 | ASSLSGQGLDGYT
TRBJ1-6 | TRBV18 | TRBD1 | ASSKGQNSPLH
TRBJ2-2 | TRBV9 | TRBD1 | ASSGQGSGELF
TRBJ2-7 | TRBV10-3 | . | AISDRGEQY
TRBJ1-2 | TRBV20-1 | . | SAEDNGYT
TRBJ1-4 | TRBV28 | . | ASSFRGRGEKLF
TRBJ2-7 | TRBV5-1 | . | ASSPGTEVIHEQY
TRBJ1-1 | TRBV19 | TRBD1 | ASSKRDRGPEAF
TRBJ1-5 | TRBV19 | . | ASSSTSNQPQH
TRBJ1-5 | TRBV6-1 | . | ASSVDRSNQPQH
TRBJ2-3 | TRBV7-9 | TRBD1 | ASSAGQGRVYGTDTQY
TRBJ1-3 | TRBV30 | . | AWGGGGWNTIY
TRBJ2-7 | TRBV4-2 | TRBD1 | ASSLAQGVGYEQY
TRBJ1-1 | TRBV19 | TRBD1 | ASSRDRVGTEAF
TRBJ2-3 | TRBV6-1 | . | ASSDRESDTQY
TRBJ2-6 | TRBV4-3 | TRBD2 | ASSQGGGGSGANVLT
TRBJ2-7 | TRBV6-5 | . | ASSYSGTPGDEQY
TRBJ2-1 | TRBV20-1 | . | SARGQGEQF
TRBJ2-5 | TRBV2 | . | ASSLQGRETQY
TRBJ1-1 | TRBV19 | . | ASSIRAGGNTEAF
TRBJ2-1 | TRBV30 | TRBD2 | AWSLGRTSGGSNEQF
TRBJ1-1 | TRBV6-5 | TRBD1 | ASRPSQGAFGEAF